The clone carrying this TCR beta chain was detected a few times. CDR3 length: 14 amino acids. Germline CDR1 is MDHEN and CDR2 is SYDVKM. Trimming shortened V by 3 bases and J by 5 bases, and 11 bases separated the two germline ends. This specimen comes from a study of T-cell memory formation after mild COVID-19. TCRdb reprocessed the 5' RACE reads with MiXCR, giving one entry per CDR3 protein. The profile shows approximately 300,000 distinct CDR3 sequences, roughly 19% of them singletons. This receptor was taken from a young man who had mild COVID-19 (a few samples of this study predate the infection). Cell type and time point are not known. The V call is TRBV28, the J call TRBJ2-1; possible D gene TRBD1, 5 bases. Sample: PBMCs or a T cell subset sorted from them (not recorded which). CDR3 region: CASSFRVANNEQFF. The CDR3 region has the DNA TGTGCCAGCAGTTTCAGGGTCGCTAACAATGAGCAGTTCTTC.